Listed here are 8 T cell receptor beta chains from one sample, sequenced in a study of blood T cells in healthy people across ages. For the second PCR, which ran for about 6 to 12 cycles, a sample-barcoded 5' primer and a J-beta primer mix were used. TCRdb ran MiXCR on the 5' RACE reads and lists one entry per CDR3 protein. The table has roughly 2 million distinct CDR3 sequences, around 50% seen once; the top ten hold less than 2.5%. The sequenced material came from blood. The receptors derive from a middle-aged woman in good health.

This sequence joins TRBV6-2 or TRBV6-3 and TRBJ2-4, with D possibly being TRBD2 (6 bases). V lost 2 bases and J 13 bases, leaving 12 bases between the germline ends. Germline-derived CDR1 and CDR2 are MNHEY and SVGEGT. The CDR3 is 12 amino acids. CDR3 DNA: TGTGCCAGCAGTTACCCGGGAGCTCCCCAGTACTTC. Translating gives CASSYPGAPQYF.

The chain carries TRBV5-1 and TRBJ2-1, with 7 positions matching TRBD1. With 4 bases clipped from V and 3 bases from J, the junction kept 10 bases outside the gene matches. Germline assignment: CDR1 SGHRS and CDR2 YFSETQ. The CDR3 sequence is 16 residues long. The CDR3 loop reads CASSRIPGTDYNEQFF. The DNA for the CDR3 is TGCGCCAGCAGCCGGATCCCCGGGACAGACTACAATGAGCAGTTCTTC.

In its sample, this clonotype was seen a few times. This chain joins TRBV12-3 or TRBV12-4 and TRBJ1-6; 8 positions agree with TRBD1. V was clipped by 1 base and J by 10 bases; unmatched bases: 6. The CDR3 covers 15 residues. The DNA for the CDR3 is TGTGCCAGCAGTTTAGAGGTCCAGGGGGCCTCACCCCTCCACTTT. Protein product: CASSLEVQGASPLHF.

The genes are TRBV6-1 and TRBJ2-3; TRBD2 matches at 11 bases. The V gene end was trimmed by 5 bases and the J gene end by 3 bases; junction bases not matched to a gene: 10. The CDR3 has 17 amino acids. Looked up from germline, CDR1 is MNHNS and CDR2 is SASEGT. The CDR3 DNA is TGTGCCAGCAGTCGATATAGACTAGCGGGGCGAACAGATACGCAGTATTTT. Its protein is CASSRYRLAGRTDTQYF.

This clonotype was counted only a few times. CDR3 in amino acids: CAIRETGAYNEQFF. CDR3 DNA sequence: TGTGCCATCAGAGAGACAGGGGCCTACAATGAGCAGTTCTTC. The chain has TRBV10-3 and TRBJ2-1; 8 positions agree with TRBD1. Unmatched junction bases numbered 3, after V lost 6 bases and J lost 2 bases. Germline-derived CDR1 and CDR2 are ENHRY and SYGVKD. The CDR3 length is 14 residues.

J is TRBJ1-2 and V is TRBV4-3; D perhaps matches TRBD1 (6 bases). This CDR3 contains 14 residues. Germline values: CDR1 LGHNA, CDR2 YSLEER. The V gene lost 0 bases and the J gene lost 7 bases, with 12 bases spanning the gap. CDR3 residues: CASSQDIGGGGYTF. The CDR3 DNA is TGCGCCAGCAGCCAAGATATAGGGGGAGGTGGCTACACCTTC.

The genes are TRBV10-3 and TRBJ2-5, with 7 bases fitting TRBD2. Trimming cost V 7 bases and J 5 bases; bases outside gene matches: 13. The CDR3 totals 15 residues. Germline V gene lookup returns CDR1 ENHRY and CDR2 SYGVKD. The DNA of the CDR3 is TGTGCCATCACCCACCCGATGCGGGGAGGGGAGACCCAGTACTTC. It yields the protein CAITHPMRGGETQYF.

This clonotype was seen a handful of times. In DNA, the CDR3 is TGTGCCAGCAGCTTCATCGAGATAGCCAAAAACATTCAGTACTTC. Encoded protein: CASSFIEIAKNIQYF. V is TRBV7-2 and J is TRBJ2-4; D is uncertain. The CDR3 contains 15 residues. Trimming pared 3 bases from V and 0 bases from J, leaving 9 bases between. Germline CDR1 and CDR2: SGHTA and FQGNSA.